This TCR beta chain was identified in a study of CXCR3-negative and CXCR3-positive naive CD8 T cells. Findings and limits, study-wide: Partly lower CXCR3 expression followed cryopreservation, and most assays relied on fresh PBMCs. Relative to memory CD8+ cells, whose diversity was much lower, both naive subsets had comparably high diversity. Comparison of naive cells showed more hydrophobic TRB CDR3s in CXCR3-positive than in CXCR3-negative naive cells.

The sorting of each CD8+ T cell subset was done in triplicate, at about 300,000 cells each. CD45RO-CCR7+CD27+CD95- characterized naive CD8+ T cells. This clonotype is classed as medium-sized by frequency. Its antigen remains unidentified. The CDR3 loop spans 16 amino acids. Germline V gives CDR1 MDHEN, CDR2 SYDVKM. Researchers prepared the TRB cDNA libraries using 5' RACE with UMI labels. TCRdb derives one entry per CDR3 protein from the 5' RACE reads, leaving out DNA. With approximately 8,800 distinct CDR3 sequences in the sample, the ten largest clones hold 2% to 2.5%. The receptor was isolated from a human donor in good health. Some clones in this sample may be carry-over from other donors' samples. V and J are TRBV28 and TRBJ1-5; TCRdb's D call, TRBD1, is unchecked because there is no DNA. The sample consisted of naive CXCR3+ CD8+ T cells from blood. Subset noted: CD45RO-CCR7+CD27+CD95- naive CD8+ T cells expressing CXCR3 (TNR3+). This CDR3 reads CASSNADRVFGQPQHF.